Listed below are T cell receptor beta chains from one sample, sequenced in a study of cytomegalovirus exposure and HLA in healthy donors. TCRdb's copy holds only in-frame clones and misses some; the assay was immunoSEQ multiplex PCR. Among hundreds of thousands of clones listed, 65% to 90% were seen once. Specimen: PBMCs. These receptors were obtained from a girl aged 10-17 years in good health and CMV-seronegative. The CDR3 runs from the conserved cysteine through the conserved F or W. D genes are given only for firm matches. Clone size is shown for a subset of rows, as once, few, many or a class of expanded clone.

v_gene	abundance	j_gene	d_gene	CDR3nt	CDR3aa
TRBV28	few	TRBJ1-1	NA	TGTGCCAGCAGCCCTGGGGAGTTCGTCACTGAAGCTTTCTTT	CASSPGEFVTEAFF
TRBV11-2	few	TRBJ1-5	NA	TGTGCCAGCAGCCCTCGACAGAATCAGCCCCAGCATTTT	CASSPRQNQPQHF
TRBV15	NA	TRBJ2-7	NA	TGTGCCACCAGCAGAGATCGCGGGAATCCCAACGAGCAGTACTTC	CATSRDRGNPNEQYF
TRBV28	NA	TRBJ1-2	NA	TGTGCCAGCAGTTTATACGGGGGAGGGTATGGCTACACCTTC	CASSLYGGGYGYTF
TRBV6-1	few	TRBJ2-1	NA	TGTGCCAGCAGTGGGAGGGTTGGTGAGCAGTTCTTC	CASSGRVGEQFF
TRBV9	NA	TRBJ2-5	NA	TGTGCCAGCAGCCTTGGGGGCGGGGGAACACGGGAGACCCAGTACTTC	CASSLGGGGTRETQYF
TRBV5-4	NA	TRBJ1-2	NA	TGTGCCAGCAGCTGGGGGCAGGGGTCTAACTATGGCTACACCTTC	CASSWGQGSNYGYTF
TRBV2	NA	TRBJ2-2	NA	TGTGCCAGCATGAGCAGCGGCGTGGCCGGGGAGCTGTTTTTT	CASMSSGVAGELFF
TRBV11-3	NA	TRBJ2-1	TRBD2	TGTGCCAGCAGCTTATCCGGGACTAGCGGGGGTGGACGAAGCAATGAGCAGTTCTTC	CASSLSGTSGGGRSNEQFF
TRBV6-5	NA	TRBJ2-7	NA	TGTGCCAGCAGGTCCCCCAGGGCGGCGATCCACGAGCAGTACTTC	CASRSPRAAIHEQYF
TRBV11-2	NA	TRBJ1-2	NA	TGTGCCAGCAGCTTGAATGACAACGTGGGTGGCTACACCTTC	CASSLNDNVGGYTF
TRBV7-9	NA	TRBJ1-2	TRBD1	TGTGCCAGCAGCAGGACAGGGAAGGACTATGGCTACACCTTC	CASSRTGKDYGYTF
TRBV5-8	NA	TRBJ2-3	TRBD1	TGTGCCAGCAGCTGGGGGTCAACAGGGGCCCTCACAGATACGCAGTATTTT	CASSWGSTGALTDTQYF
TRBV5-1	NA	TRBJ2-7	TRBD1	TGCGCCAGCAGATTTGGACAGGGGTTTTACGAGCAGTACTTC	CASRFGQGFYEQYF
TRBV28	NA	TRBJ2-7	TRBD2	TGTGCCAGCAGTTCAGCGGGGGCCCTATACGAGCAGTACTTC	CASSSAGALYEQYF
TRBV29-1	NA	TRBJ2-1	NA	TGCAGCGTCCAGGTAGGGGGCTACAATGAGCAGTTCTTC	CSVQVGGYNEQFF
TRBV28	NA	TRBJ2-2	TRBD1	TGTGCCAGCACTTTTACCGATTACAGGGGCACCGGGGAGCTGTTTTTT	CASTFTDYRGTGELFF
TRBV30	NA	TRBJ1-2	NA	TGTGCCTGGAAGGCCATCGGGAACTATGGCTACACCTTC	CAWKAIGNYGYTF
TRBV21-1	once	TRBJ2-4	NA	TGTGCCAGCAGCACAAGAAGGACAGGGCAGGACATTCAGTACTTC	CASSTRRTGQDIQYF
TRBV6-6	NA	TRBJ2-7	NA	TGTGCCAGCAGGCGGGGCCGGGACAGTTATACCTACGAGCAGTACTTC	CASRRGRDSYTYEQYF
TRBV7-3	NA	TRBJ2-1	TRBD2	TGTGCCAGCAGCTTAGGCCTAGCGGGAACTGAGCAGTTCTTC	CASSLGLAGTEQFF
TRBV5-1	NA	TRBJ1-4	NA	TGCGCCAGCAGCTATTCCGGGGGAAATGAAAAACTGTTTTTT	CASSYSGGNEKLFF
TRBV5-1	NA	TRBJ2-3	TRBD2	TGCGCCAGCAGCTTGGCAGGACTAGCGGGAGCCTGGGATACGCAGTATTTT	CASSLAGLAGAWDTQYF
TRBV7-3	NA	TRBJ2-5	NA	TGTGCCAGCAGCCTGGGAAGGGGGGAGACCCAGTACTTC	CASSLGRGETQYF
TRBV2	NA	TRBJ2-7	NA	TGTGCCAGCAGTCAACAGGCTCGCGAGCAGTACTTC	CASSQQAREQYF
TRBV6-1	NA	TRBJ2-7	NA	TGTGCCAGCAGTGAAGCGCTAGGCGCCGCCACCTACGAGCAGTACTTC	CASSEALGAATYEQYF
TRBV7-8	NA	TRBJ2-4	TRBD2	TGTGCCAGCAGCCCCAAGCGGGGGGGGGCCAAAAACATTCAGTACTTC	CASSPKRGGAKNIQYF